These 13 T cell receptor beta chains share one sample of origin, sequenced in a study of human T cells and chemical hapten exposure. One entry per CDR3 protein, called by TCRdb with MiXCR from the RACE reads. The sample lists roughly 50,000 distinct CDR3 sequences, 9.5% to 10% seen once, with about 9.6% in the top ten. Sample time point: pre-sensitization, week 0. Indicated treatment: therapeutic diphenylcyclopropenone sensitization with weekly scalp DPC. Total RNA extraction was carried out from unfractionated whole blood. Sequencing used whole blood, obtained in connection with sensitization to the hapten diphenylcyclopropenone (DPC). The receptor set was obtained from a woman younger than 45 with alopecia areata. Some clones in this sample may be carry-over from other donors' samples.

The rearrangement links TRBV12-3 or TRBV12-4 to TRBJ1-1; TRBD1 is a possible D gene (5 bases). The CDR3 totals 15 residues. The V gene lost 5 bases and the J gene lost 4 bases, with 17 bases spanning the gap. The CDR3 protein is CASSPSQGGSTEAFF. The CDR3 region has the DNA TGTGCCAGCAGTCCCTCGCAGGGTGGGAGCACTGAAGCTTTCTTT.

For the CDR3, the DNA is TGTGCCAGCAGCCAAGCGGGAGGGACCCACGAGCAGTACTTC. Its translation is CASSQAGGTHEQYF. The V call is TRBV3-1, the J call TRBJ2-7; 8 nucleotides match TRBD2. This CDR3 comprises 14 residues. The germline V gene encodes CDR1 LGHDT and CDR2 YNNKEL (reference sequence). Losses at the gene ends were 1 base for V and 5 bases for J; bases not matched to a gene: 4.

This clonotype was picked up a small number of times. The CDR3 protein is CASSLRKLAGSTDTQYF. CDR3 nucleotide sequence: TGTGCCAGCAGTTTAAGGAAACTAGCGGGCTCCACAGATACGCAGTATTTT. V gene TRBV6-2 or TRBV6-3 combines with J gene TRBJ2-3; the match to TRBD2 covers 9 bases. The CDR3 is made up of 17 amino acids. The ends lost 4 bases at V and 2 bases at J; junction bases unmatched: 10. Germline V gives CDR1 MNHEY, CDR2 SVGEGT.

In this sample, this clonotype turned up many times. V usage is TRBV12-3 or TRBV12-4 and J usage is TRBJ1-3; TRBD1 might be the D (6 bases). CDR3 size: 14 residues. With 6 bases removed from V and 1 base from J, the gap between germline ends came to 10 bases. As DNA, the CDR3 is TGTGCCAGCAGACAGACAGGATCTGGAAACACCATATATTTT. This encodes CASRQTGSGNTIYF.

This clonotype was seen a few times. The rearrangement links TRBV7-2 to TRBJ2-7; the D is unclear. In germline, CDR1 is SGHTA, CDR2 FQGNSA. CDR3 length: 13 residues. Trimming took off 7 bases at V and 3 bases at J, with 13 bases between the two ends. The CDR3 protein is CASTLPIFYEQYF. CDR3 bases: TGTGCCAGCACCCTCCCTATTTTCTACGAGCAGTACTTC.

This clonotype was observed many times. The chain combines TRBV24-1 with TRBJ2-5; the D is unclear. The germline gives CDR1 KGHDR, CDR2 SFDVKD. The CDR3 loop spans 12 amino acids. V was cut by 7 bases and J by 4 bases, with 9 bases left in between. CDR3 DNA sequence: TGTGCCACCAGACCGGGCTTAGAGACCCAGTACTTC. This sequence encodes CATRPGLETQYF.

This clonotype was observed at least ten times. This chain links TRBV4-1 with TRBJ1-1; 9 bases align to TRBD1. J gave up 4 bases and V 0 bases, and 6 bases lay outside the gene matches. This CDR3 is built from 16 residues. CDR1 MGHRA and CDR2 YSYEKL come from the germline V gene. CDR3 nucleotide sequence: TGCGCCAGCAGCCAAGATAAAAGACAGGGGGGCACTGAAGCTTTCTTT. Its translation is CASSQDKRQGGTEAFF.

This clonotype was seen more than once but under ten times. The genes are TRBV5-4 and TRBJ2-4; no reliable D call. V lost 2 bases and J lost 9, with 21 bases in between. CDR3 length: 16 amino acids. The germline V gene encodes CDR1 SGHNT and CDR2 YYREEE (reference sequence). As DNA, the CDR3 is TGTGCCAGCAGCTTACAAAGTGGTCCGGGTCTGGGCATTCAGTACTTC. Translated: CASSLQSGPGLGIQYF.

The sample holds many counts of this clonotype. The chain combines TRBV29-1 with TRBJ2-5; no clear D gene. Germline V gene sequence: CDR1 SQVTM, CDR2 ANQGSEA. The V end was cut by 4 bases, the J end by 3 bases, with 9 bases between. The CDR3 is 12 residues long. The CDR3 DNA follows: TGCAGCGTTGGCTTAGCAGAAGAGACCCAGTACTTC. It translates to CSVGLAEETQYF.

This clonotype was observed a handful of times. The chain combines TRBV3-1 with TRBJ2-1; possible D gene TRBD1, 5 bases. Trimming shortened V by 4 bases and J by 10 bases, and 8 bases separated the two germline ends. Germline CDR1 and CDR2: LGHDT and YNNKEL (reference sequence). The CDR3 is 11 amino acids. CDR3 sequence reads: CASSRNREQFF. DNA for the CDR3: TGTGCCAGCAGCCGTAACAGGGAGCAGTTCTTC.

This chain uses TRBV28 with TRBJ1-1; maybe TRBD1 (6 bases). The CDR3 extends over 17 amino acids. V was pared by 4 bases and J by 0 bases, with 18 bases between. The V gene's germline CDR1 is MDHEN and CDR2 SYDVKM. As DNA, the CDR3 is TGTGCCAGCAGTTCCGGCCTAGGGGGAGAATTGAACACTGAAGCTTTCTTT. Translating it yields CASSSGLGGELNTEAFF.

This rearrangement joins TRBV28 to TRBJ1-6, with no clear D. The germline V and J ends were trimmed by 6 bases and 5 bases, with 5 bases remaining between them. The CDR3 totals 12 residues. Germline CDR1 reads MDHEN; CDR2 reads SYDVKM. The CDR3 DNA reads TGTGCCAGCAGAACAAATAATTCACCCCTCCACTTT. It is translated as CASRTNNSPLHF.

This clonotype has a count of ten or more. The chain has TRBV7-2 and TRBJ1-5; D gene unclear. The CDR3 runs 18 residues. Germline values: CDR1 SGHTA, CDR2 FQGNSA. V was trimmed by 1 base and J by 0 bases, leaving 16 bases between them. The CDR3 protein is CASSLVLAGEYSNQPQHF. Here the CDR3 DNA reads TGTGCCAGCAGCTTAGTGTTGGCAGGAGAATATAGCAATCAGCCCCAGCATTTT.